This TCR beta chain came from a study of shared clonotypes between healthy human individuals. Libraries were prepared by immunoSEQ multiplex PCR; TCRdb keeps only in-frame clonotypes and omits some of them. In the table there are over a million clones, about three quarters of which are singletons. Germline CDR1 is SNHLY and CDR2 is FYNNEI. The CDR3 spans 12 residues. The V gene lost 6 bases and the J gene lost 6 bases, with 12 bases spanning the gap. This receptor was identified in a young man in good health. The chain has TRBV2 and TRBJ2-7; TRBD1 is a possible D gene (6 bases). The specimen was memory CD4+ T cells sorted from blood. Noted subset: CD45RA-negative fraction. CDR3 nucleotide sequence: TGTGCCAGCAGCGTTTCAGGGGCCGAGCAGTACTTC. Residues: CASSVSGAEQYF.